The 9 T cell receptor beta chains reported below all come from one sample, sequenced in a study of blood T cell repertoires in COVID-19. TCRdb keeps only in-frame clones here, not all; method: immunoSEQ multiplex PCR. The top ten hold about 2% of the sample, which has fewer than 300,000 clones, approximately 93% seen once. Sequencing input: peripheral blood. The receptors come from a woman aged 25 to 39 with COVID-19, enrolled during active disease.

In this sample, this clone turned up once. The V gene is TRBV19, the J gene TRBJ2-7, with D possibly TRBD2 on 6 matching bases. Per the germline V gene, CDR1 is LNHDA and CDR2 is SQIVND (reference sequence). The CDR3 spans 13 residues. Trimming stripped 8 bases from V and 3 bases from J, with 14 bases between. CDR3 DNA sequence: TGTGCCAGTGCTCCGGGACTGGACTACGAGCAGTACTTC. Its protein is CASAPGLDYEQYF.

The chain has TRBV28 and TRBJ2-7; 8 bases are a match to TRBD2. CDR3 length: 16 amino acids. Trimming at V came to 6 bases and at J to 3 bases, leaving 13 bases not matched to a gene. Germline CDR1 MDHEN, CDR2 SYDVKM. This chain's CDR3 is CASSPPGTRVDYEQYF. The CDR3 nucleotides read TGTGCCAGCAGCCCCCCCGGGACTAGAGTAGACTACGAGCAGTACTTC.

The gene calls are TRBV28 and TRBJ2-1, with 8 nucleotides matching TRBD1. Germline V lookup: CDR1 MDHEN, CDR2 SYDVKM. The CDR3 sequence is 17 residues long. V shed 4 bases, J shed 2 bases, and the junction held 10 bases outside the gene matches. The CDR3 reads CASSSSEDREPYNEQFF. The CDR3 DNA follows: TGTGCCAGCAGTTCCTCAGAGGACAGGGAGCCCTACAATGAGCAGTTCTTC.

CDR3 sequence (DNA): TGCGCCAGCAGCCAAGAGAGGGTAGCGGGCTTTTCCTACAATGAGCAGTTCTTC. It is translated as CASSQERVAGFSYNEQFF. The chain uses TRBV4-1 and TRBJ2-1, with 7 positions matching TRBD2. J gave up 1 base and V 0 bases, and 9 bases lay outside the gene matches. This CDR3 has 18 amino acids. The V gene's germline CDR1 is MGHRA and CDR2 YSYEKL.

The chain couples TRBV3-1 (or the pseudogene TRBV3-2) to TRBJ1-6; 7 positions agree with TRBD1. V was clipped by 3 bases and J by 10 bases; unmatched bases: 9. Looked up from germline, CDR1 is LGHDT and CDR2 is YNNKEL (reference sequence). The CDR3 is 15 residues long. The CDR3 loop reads CASSQTGSPGSPLHF. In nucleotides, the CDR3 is TGTGCCAGCAGCCAGACAGGGAGCCCCGGGTCACCCCTCCACTTT.

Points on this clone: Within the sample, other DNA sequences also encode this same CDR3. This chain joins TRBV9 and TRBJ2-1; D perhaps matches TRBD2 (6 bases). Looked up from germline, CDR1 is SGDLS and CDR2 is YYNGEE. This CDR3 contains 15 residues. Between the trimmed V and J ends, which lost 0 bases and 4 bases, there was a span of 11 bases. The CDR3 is CASSVATGLYNEQFF. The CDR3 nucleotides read TGTGCCAGCAGCGTAGCTACGGGACTGTACAATGAGCAGTTCTTC. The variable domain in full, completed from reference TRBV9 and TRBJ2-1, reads DSGVTQTPKHLITATGQRVTLRCSPRSGDLSVYWYQQSLDQGLQFLIQYYNGEERAKGNILERFSAQQFPDLHSELNLSSLELGDSALYFCASSVATGLYNEQFFGPGTRLTVL.

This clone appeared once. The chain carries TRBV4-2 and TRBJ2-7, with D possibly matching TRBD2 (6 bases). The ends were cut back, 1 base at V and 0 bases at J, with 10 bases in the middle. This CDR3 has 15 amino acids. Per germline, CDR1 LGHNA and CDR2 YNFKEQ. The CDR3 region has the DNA TGTGCCAGCAGCCAAGCGACCGGGGGCTCCTACGAGCAGTACTTC. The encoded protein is CASSQATGGSYEQYF.

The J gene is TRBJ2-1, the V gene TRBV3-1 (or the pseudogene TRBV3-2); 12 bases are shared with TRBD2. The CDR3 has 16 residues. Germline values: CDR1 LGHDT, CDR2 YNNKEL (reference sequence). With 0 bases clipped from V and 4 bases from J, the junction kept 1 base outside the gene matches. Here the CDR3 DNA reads TGTGCCAGCAGCCAAGAAGGGACTAGCGGGTACAATGAGCAGTTCTTC. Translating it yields CASSQEGTSGYNEQFF.

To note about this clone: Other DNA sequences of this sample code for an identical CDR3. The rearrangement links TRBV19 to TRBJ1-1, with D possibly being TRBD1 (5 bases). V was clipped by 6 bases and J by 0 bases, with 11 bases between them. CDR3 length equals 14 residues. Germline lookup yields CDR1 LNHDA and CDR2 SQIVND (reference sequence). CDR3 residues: CASRRQNMNTEAFF. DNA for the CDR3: TGTGCCAGTAGACGACAGAACATGAACACTGAAGCTTTCTTT. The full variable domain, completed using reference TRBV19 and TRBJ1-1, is DGGITQSPKYLFRKEGQNVTLSCEQNLNHDAMYWYRQDPGQGLRLIYYSQIVNDFQKGDIAEGYSVSREKKESFPLTVTSAQKNPTAFYLCASRRQNMNTEAFFGQGTRLTVV.